This T cell receptor beta chain was profiled in a study of cytomegalovirus exposure and HLA in healthy donors. Points from the study as a whole: Listed as cytomegalovirus-associated were 150 or so TCR beta chains. Later work found most CMV-associated TCR beta chains apparently HLA-restricted. It was only CMV serostatus that was available as immune exposure information. The majority of TCR sequences were rare, yet some public TCRs appeared in many donors.

As regards this clone: Its antigen is unknown.

PCR used 60 Vbeta primers and 13 Jbeta primers. The assay was immunoSEQ multiplex PCR, and TCRdb's table has in-frame clones only and misses some. There are 90,000 to 130,000 clones in the sample; 74% occur only once, and around 5% lies in the top ten. From germline, CDR1 is MNHEY and CDR2 SMNVEV (reference sequence). The V and J ends lost 3 bases and 6 bases, in that order; junction bases with no gene match: 3. The CDR3 is 14 residues long. The TCR originated in a man aged 30 to 39 in good health and CMV-seropositive. V usage is TRBV27 and J usage is TRBJ1-4; 8 bases are a match to TRBD1. The sequencing input was PBMCs. CDR3 in amino acids: CASSFRGQDEKLFF. DNA of the CDR3: TGTGCCAGCAGTTTCAGGGGGCAGGATGAAAAACTGTTTTTT. The whole variable domain, filled in from reference TRBV27 and TRBJ1-4, reads EAQVTQNPRYLITVTGKKLTVTCSQNMNHEYMSWYRQDPGLGLRQIYYSMNVEVTDKGDVPEGYKVSRKEKRNFPLILESPSPNQTSLYFCASSFRGQDEKLFFGSGTQLSVL.